The 15 T cell receptor beta chains presented below share a single source sample, sequenced in a study of vaccination effects on CD4 cells after COVID-19. Assay: immunoSEQ multiplex PCR; the TCRdb copy retains only in-frame clones and omits some. The sample carries tens of thousands of clones, approximately 74% recorded once. These TCRs' antigens remain unknown. Researchers isolated CD4+ T cells once less than 13 days of culture had elapsed. The sequences come from CD4+ T cells from PBMCs cultured without peptide, collected before COVID-19 vaccination. These receptors were obtained from a human donor who had a prior SARS-CoV-2 infection.

The chain uses TRBV7-2 and TRBJ2-4; D may match TRBD1 or TRBD2 (5 bases each). This CDR3 contains 15 residues. Per the germline V gene, CDR1 is SGHTA and CDR2 is FQGNSA. V dropped 2 bases and J dropped 1 base, with 9 bases sitting between them. In DNA, the CDR3 is TGTGCCAGCAGCTTAATGAGGGGCGCCAAAAACATTCAGTACTTC. Protein: CASSLMRGAKNIQYF. Full variable domain (rest looked up from reference TRBV7-2 and TRBJ2-4): GAGVSQSPSNKVTEKGKDVELRCDPISGHTALYWYRQSLGQGLEFLIYFQGNSAPDKSGLPSDRFSAERTGGSVSTLTIQRTQQEDSAVYLCASSLMRGAKNIQYFGAGTRLSVL.

A single count supports this clone. The J gene is TRBJ2-7, the V gene TRBV12-3 or TRBV12-4; TRBD1 agrees at 9 bases. This CDR3 region has 12 residues. The junction had 6 bases not matched to a gene; V was cut back by 4 bases and J by 11 bases. The CDR3: CASSSTRTGEYF. CDR3 nucleotide sequence: TGTGCCAGCAGTTCCACCCGGACAGGGGAGTACTTC.

This chain uses TRBV5-1 with TRBJ2-1; TRBD2 matches 8 bases. Trimming removed 1 base from V and 2 bases from J; junction bases left unmatched: 2. CDR3 length: 15 residues. The germline V gene encodes CDR1 SGHRS and CDR2 YFSETQ. The CDR3 DNA reads as TGCGCCAGCAGCTTGCGGGGACTAGCCTACAATGAGCAGTTCTTC. This codes for CASSLRGLAYNEQFF.

V usage is TRBV2 and J usage is TRBJ2-7; D is perhaps TRBD1 (6 bases). With 6 bases removed from V and 4 bases from J, the gap between germline ends came to 16 bases. The CDR3 totals 14 residues. CDR1 is SNHLY, CDR2 FYNNEI, per germline. The CDR3 region has the DNA TGTGCCAGCAGGGCTGGACAGCTGGCTTACGAGCAGTACTTC. Protein product: CASRAGQLAYEQYF. Complete variable domain (other parts from reference TRBV2 and TRBJ2-7): EPEVTQTPSHQVTQMGQEVILRCVPISNHLYFYWYRQILGQKVEFLVSFYNNEISEKSEIFDDQFSVERPDGSNFTLKIRSTKLEDSAMYFCASRAGQLAYEQYFGPGTRLTVT.

This clone has only one observation. J is TRBJ2-5 and V is TRBV2; D is unresolved. The CDR3 consists of 15 residues. Germline-derived CDR1 and CDR2 are SNHLY and FYNNEI. V gave up 1 base and J gave up 1 base, with 10 bases separating them. DNA of the CDR3: TGTGCCAGCAGTGAAGGGATCACCCCCCAAGAGACCCAGTACTTC. Protein: CASSEGITPQETQYF.

The gene calls are TRBV7-3 and TRBJ2-6; D unclear. Trimming cost V 5 bases and J 0 bases, with 8 bases left between them. Germline V gives CDR1 SGHTA, CDR2 FQGTGA. This CDR3 spans 15 amino acids. CDR3 sequence reads: CASSLMSSGANVLTF. The CDR3 DNA sequence: TGTGCCAGCAGCCTCATGAGCTCTGGGGCCAACGTCCTGACTTTC.

About this clone itself: The same CDR3 also results from other DNA sequences found in this sample. The chain links TRBV4-3 to TRBJ2-3, with 8 bases that match TRBD2. The CDR3 has 16 residues. CDR1 and CDR2 from the germline V gene are LGHNA and YSLEER. After removal of 0 bases from V and 0 bases from J, the junction contained 2 bases not matched to a gene. CDR3 region: CASSQDLAGSTDTQYF. CDR3 nucleotides: TGCGCCAGCAGCCAAGATCTAGCGGGTAGCACAGATACGCAGTATTTT.

CDR3 sequence reads: CASRGGQGDTQYF. In DNA, the CDR3 is TGTGCCAGCAGGGGGGGGCAAGGAGATACGCAGTATTTT. J is TRBJ2-3 and V is TRBV2, with D perhaps matching TRBD2 (7 bases). The CDR3 has 13 residues. V was cut by 6 bases and J by 5 bases, with 12 bases left in between. CDR1 is SNHLY and CDR2 is FYNNEI in the germline V gene.

The CDR3 protein is CASSSGRNNQPQHF. The CDR3 DNA is TGTGCCAGCAGTTCCGGACGGAACAATCAGCCCCAGCATTTT. The chain carries TRBV2 and TRBJ1-5; D is uncertain. Germline CDR1 is SNHLY and CDR2 is FYNNEI. The CDR3 has 14 amino acids. Trimming took 5 bases from V and 3 from J, leaving 11 bases between them.

The chain recombines TRBV11-2 with TRBJ1-1; no definite D call. Germline CDR1 reads SGHAT; CDR2 reads FQNNGV. CDR3 size: 15 residues. The ends were cut back, 1 base at V and 1 base at J, with 10 bases in the middle. The CDR3 loop reads CASSLVAPRNTEAFF. For the CDR3, the DNA is TGTGCCAGCAGCTTAGTCGCCCCAAGGAACACTGAAGCTTTCTTT.

This chain uses TRBV4-1 with TRBJ2-3; 7 bases align to TRBD2. The ends lost 1 base at V and 3 bases at J; junction bases unmatched: 7. CDR1 is MGHRA and CDR2 is YSYEKL in the germline V gene. The CDR3 is 16 amino acids. The CDR3 sequence is CASSQGLAPSTDTQYF. CDR3 coding DNA: TGCGCCAGCAGCCAAGGACTAGCTCCGTCGACAGATACGCAGTATTTT.

This clone was detected only a few times. The chain links TRBV7-8 to TRBJ1-5; 9 bases line up with TRBD1. This CDR3 comprises 17 residues. Germline V gives CDR1 SGHVS, CDR2 FQNEAQ. Trimming removed 1 base from V and 7 bases from J; junction bases left unmatched: 11. The CDR3 region is CASSLGYRGRLIQPQHF. The CDR3 nucleotides are TGTGCCAGCAGCTTAGGATACAGGGGGCGGTTAATACAGCCCCAGCATTTT.

The V and J genes are TRBV18 and TRBJ1-3; no firm D call. V was pared by 6 bases and J by 2 bases, with 8 bases between. CDR1 KGHSH and CDR2 LQKENI come from the germline V gene. This CDR3 is built from 13 residues. This chain's CDR3 is CASSTLAGNTIYF. CDR3 coding DNA: TGTGCCAGCTCCACCTTAGCTGGAAACACCATATATTTT. The full variable domain, its missing parts supplied by reference TRBV18 and TRBJ1-3, is NAGVMQNPRHLVRRRGQEARLRCSPMKGHSHVYWYRQLPEEGLKFMVYLQKENIIDESGMPKERFSAEFPKEGPSILRIQQVVRGDSAAYFCASSTLAGNTIYFGEGSWLTVV.

J is TRBJ2-7 and V is TRBV5-4, with 7 bases that match TRBD2. With V trimmed by 1 base and J by 6 bases, 19 bases remained unmatched. Germline V CDR1 and CDR2: SGHNT, YYREEE (reference sequence). This CDR3 is built from 18 residues. The CDR3 loop reads CASSLSSRGLGYLGEQYF. The CDR3 DNA follows: TGTGCCAGCAGCTTGAGTTCTCGAGGACTAGGGTATTTGGGCGAGCAGTACTTC.

The table lists this clone with a count of one. J is TRBJ2-7 and V is TRBV4-3; D is possibly TRBD2 (6 bases). CDR1 is LGHNA and CDR2 is YSLEER in the germline V gene. This CDR3 is built from 17 residues. Between the trimmed V and J ends, which lost 4 bases and 2 bases, there was a span of 21 bases. The CDR3 sequence is CASSLYSVGGLTYEQYF. The CDR3 nucleotides read TGCGCCAGCAGCCTATACTCAGTCGGGGGTCTTACCTACGAGCAGTACTTC.